A single sample gave rise to the 17 T cell receptor beta chains below, sequenced in a study of metastatic and nonmetastatic thyroid tumors. Prior to thyroid surgery, none of the patients had received any treatment. MiXCR was used by TCRdb to re-call the PCR reads. This sample has approximately 70,000 clones, with approximately 4.1% found just once. The sequencing input was blood. The receptors derive from a female donor with papillary thyroid cancer or a benign thyroid nodule (not recorded which). Some clones in this sample may be carry-over from other donors' samples.

For this clone: A read error is possible here, since a much larger clone lies one base away. The rearrangement joins TRBV6-1 to TRBJ1-1; no clear D gene. Germline V gene lookup returns CDR1 MNHNS and CDR2 SASEGT. The CDR3 contains 14 residues. Trimming took 0 bases from V and 10 from J, leaving 15 bases between them. In DNA, the CDR3 is TGTGCCAGCAGTGAAGCGACCCCCGGGAGTGGAGCTTTCTTT. This gives the protein CASSEATPGSGAFF.

This clone was recorded at least ten times. The chain is built from TRBV3-1 and TRBJ1-2; D unresolved. Germline lookup yields CDR1 LGHDT and CDR2 YNNKEL (reference sequence). This CDR3 comprises 15 residues. The ends were cut back, 0 bases at V and 6 bases at J, with 14 bases in the middle. Here the CDR3 reads CASSQDRTGVDGYTF. In nucleotides, the CDR3 is TGTGCCAGCAGCCAAGATCGGACCGGGGTCGATGGCTACACCTTC.

This clone has a count of ten or more. The chain employs TRBV5-5 and TRBJ1-5; TRBD1 is a possible D gene (5 bases). V was trimmed by 1 base and J by 0 bases, leaving 14 bases between them. The CDR3 is 17 amino acids. Per the germline V gene, CDR1 is SGHKS and CDR2 is YYEKEE (reference sequence). CDR3 sequence reads: CASSLTQGTYSNQPQHF. DNA for the CDR3: TGTGCCAGCAGCTTGACCCAGGGAACCTATAGCAATCAGCCCCAGCATTTT.

This clone came up many times. V is TRBV28 and J is TRBJ1-2; D possibly corresponds to TRBD1 (6 bases). Trimming removed 3 bases at V and 0 bases at J, with 14 bases between. Germline V lookup: CDR1 MDHEN, CDR2 SYDVKM. CDR3 length: 16 residues. Here the CDR3 reads CASSFRGTTPNYGYTF. CDR3 nucleotide sequence: TGTGCCAGCAGTTTTAGGGGGACGACACCTAACTATGGCTACACCTTC.

This clone was seen many times. The chain links TRBV12-3 or TRBV12-4 to TRBJ2-3; 10 bases line up with TRBD2. This CDR3 is 16 amino acids long. J gave up 7 bases and V 0 bases, and 7 bases lay outside the gene matches. CDR3 loop: CASSLALAGSQNTQYF. The CDR3, as DNA: TGTGCCAGCAGTTTAGCACTAGCGGGATCTCAAAATACGCAGTATTTT.

This clone was counted many times. This chain uses TRBV6-1 with TRBJ2-4; TRBD1 matches at 7 bases. The CDR3 covers 13 residues. CDR1 is MNHNS and CDR2 is SASEGT in the germline V gene. J lost 4 bases, V lost 6 bases, and 3 bases had no gene match. CDR3 DNA: TGTGCCAGCAGCCAGGGACAGAAAAACATTCAGTACTTC. Its translation: CASSQGQKNIQYF.

This clone was found many times. The CDR3 DNA is TGTGCCAGCAGCTTGTATCCCGGGACAGGGGTGGAGGAGCAGTACTTC. Protein: CASSLYPGTGVEEQYF. The rearrangement uses TRBV5-8 and TRBJ2-7; 10 bases match TRBD1. V was pared by 1 base and J by 7 bases, with 11 bases of the junction left unmatched. This CDR3 is 16 amino acids long. Germline lookup yields CDR1 SGHTS and CDR2 YDEGEE. Variable domain in full (rest from reference TRBV5-8 and TRBJ2-7): EAGVTQSPTHLIKTRGQQATLRCSPISGHTSVYWYQQALGLGLQFLLWYDEGEERNRGNFPPRFSGRQFPNYSSELNVNALELEDSALYLCASSLYPGTGVEEQYFGPGTRLTVT.

This clone showed up just a few times. The chain uses TRBV6-1 and TRBJ2-2, with TRBD1 matching over 7 bases. The CDR3 totals 14 residues. From germline, CDR1 is MNHNS and CDR2 SASEGT. V dropped 8 bases and J dropped 4; count of bases not matched to a gene: 7. The DNA for the CDR3 is TGTGCCAGCTTTTGGACAGGTCTCACCGGGGAGCTGTTTTTT. Translating it yields CASFWTGLTGELFF.

This clone was seen repeatedly, ten times or more. This same CDR3 is encoded by further DNA sequences in the sample. V usage is TRBV19 and J usage is TRBJ1-2; no firm D call. The V and J ends lost 7 bases and 0 bases respectively, with 15 bases between them. The CDR3 runs to 15 residues. Germline lookup yields CDR1 LNHDA and CDR2 SQIVND (reference sequence). The CDR3 loop reads CASTRWEAANYGYTF. The CDR3 bases are TGTGCCAGTACCCGGTGGGAGGCCGCTAACTATGGCTACACCTTC. Drawing the rest from reference TRBV19 and TRBJ1-2, the complete variable domain is DGGITQSPKYLFRKEGQNVTLSCEQNLNHDAMYWYRQDPGQGLRLIYYSQIVNDFQKGDIAEGYSVSREKKESFPLTVTSAQKNPTAFYLCASTRWEAANYGYTFGSGTRLTVV.

Many counts were recorded for this clone. CDR3 nucleotides: TGCAGTGCTAGAGATCTCGGGGCAGAAAAACTGTTTTTT. Translation: CSARDLGAEKLFF. The chain joins TRBV20-1 to TRBJ1-4; D is possibly TRBD1 (5 bases). The V and J ends lost 0 bases and 8 bases respectively, with 10 bases between them. The CDR3 covers 13 residues. Germline assignment: CDR1 DFQATT and CDR2 SNEGSKA (reference sequence).

This clone came up a few times. Sequence at one end of the junction differs from germline and may be a read error. The J gene is TRBJ2-1, the V gene TRBV28; D call uncertain. CDR3 length equals 15 residues. Germline lookup yields CDR1 MDHEN and CDR2 SYDVKM. CDR3 in DNA: TGTGCCAGCAGCCCCGGTAGTCTGTCCTACAATGAGCGGTTCTTC. It translates to CASSPGSLSYNERFF.

Note on this clone: A much larger clone differs by one base, so this may be a read error. This sample includes further DNA sequences coding for the same CDR3. V gene TRBV18 combines with J gene TRBJ1-4, with D unclear. CDR1 KGHSH and CDR2 LQKENI come from the germline V gene. This CDR3 spans 13 amino acids. The chain's CDR3 is CASSLGVEVKLFF. The CDR3 coding sequence is TGTGCCAGCTCACTCGGGGTGGAAGTAAAACTCTTTTTT.

There are many counts of this clone. The chain recombines TRBV3-1 with TRBJ2-1; perhaps TRBD2 as D (6 bases). The CDR3 length is 16 residues. Germline assignment: CDR1 LGHDT and CDR2 YNNKEL (reference sequence). The germline V and J ends were trimmed by 0 bases and 3 bases, with 12 bases remaining between them. The CDR3 reads CASSQDSRGNYNEQFF. The DNA of the CDR3 is TGTGCCAGCAGCCAAGACAGTCGCGGGAACTACAATGAGCAGTTCTTC.

This clone has a handful of counts. Since a much larger clone is just one base distant, this may be a read error. The chain is built from TRBV12-3 or TRBV12-4 and TRBJ1-2; 10 bases fit TRBD1. The CDR3 runs 15 residues. CDR3 nucleotides: TGTGCCAGCAGTCACGACCGGGACAGGGGCTATGGCTACATCTTC. Translated: CASSHDRDRGYGYIF.

This clone was picked up a small number of times. The V gene is TRBV11-3, the J gene TRBJ1-6; D may be TRBD1 (5 bases). Trimming removed 5 bases at V and 8 bases at J, with 13 bases between. The length of the CDR3 is 14 residues. CDR1 is SGHNT and CDR2 is YENEEA in the germline V gene. In DNA form, the CDR3 reads TGTGCCAGCAGCCCTGACAGTCTAGATTCACCCCTCCACTTT. Amino acid sequence: CASSPDSLDSPLHF.

The table lists this clone with many counts. The rearrangement uses TRBV4-2 and TRBJ2-2, with unresolved D. CDR3 length equals 14 residues. Germline V CDR1 and CDR2: LGHNA, YNFKEQ. V was clipped by 4 bases and J by 6 bases, with 12 bases between them. CDR3: CASSPDFEAGELFF. The DNA of the CDR3 is TGTGCCAGCAGCCCCGATTTTGAGGCCGGGGAGCTGTTTTTT.

In its sample, this clone was seen a few times. CDR3 sequence (DNA): TGCAGCGTTGAAAAGGGGGACAGGGGGTTCGAGCAGTACTTC. It codes for CSVEKGDRGFEQYF. The rearrangement joins TRBV29-1 to TRBJ2-7, with 11 bases identical to TRBD1. After removal of 2 bases from V and 6 bases from J, the junction contained 6 bases not matched to a gene. The CDR3 sequence is 14 residues long. The V gene's germline CDR1 is SQVTM and CDR2 ANQGSEA.